This T cell receptor beta chain was obtained from a study of cytomegalovirus exposure and HLA in healthy donors. Broader study findings: The classifier was said to identify cytomegalovirus status with high specificity and sensitivity.

The V and J ends lost 2 bases and 7 bases respectively, with 16 bases between them. The CDR3 runs to 15 residues. The V gene's germline CDR1 is MNHNY and CDR2 SVGAGI (reference sequence). Some clones are missing from TCRdb's copy, which holds only in-frame ones; the method was immunoSEQ multiplex PCR. The data hold over 200,000 clones, with approximately 87% observed a single time. This clone appeared a single time. Its antigen is unknown. Sample: PBMCs. The clonotype originates from a woman aged 18-29 years in good health and CMV-seronegative. The chain employs TRBV6-6 and TRBJ2-3, with D possibly being TRBD1 (6 bases). Written as DNA, the CDR3 is TGTGCCAGCAGTTACGGGGGCGAGTACCCTAATACGCAGTATTTT. Its translation: CASSYGGEYPNTQYF.